Listed below are T cell receptor beta chains from one sample, sequenced in a study of T-cell reconstitution after alpha-beta-depleted transplantation in children. TCRdb redid the calling of the PCR reads with MiXCR, one entry per CDR3 protein. The data hold about a million distinct CDR3 sequences, with around 30% observed a single time. Sequencing was performed on PBMCs, mostly from graft donor cells, taken 360 days after TCRalphabeta/CD19-depleted stem cell transplant. The receptors were sampled from a boy younger than two who had a stem cell transplant for SCID, so the T cells may come from the graft donor. CDR3s include the opening cysteine and the closing phenylalanine or tryptophan. D genes are given only for firm matches. Size tells how often a clone was seen (once, few, many) or the class of an expanded clone, and some rows leave it out.

v_gene,j_gene,len,d_gene,abundance,CDR3aa,CDR3nt
TRBV7-3,TRBJ2-3,17,-,-,CASSSGRLGHYTDTQYF,TGTGCCAGCAGCTCCGGCAGATTGGGCCACTACACAGATACGCAGTATTTT
TRBV12-3/TRBV12-4,TRBJ1-1,13,-,-,CASSLRGAGEAFF,TGTGCCAGCAGTTTAAGGGGGGCCGGTGAAGCTTTCTTT
TRBV20-1,TRBJ2-2,14,-,few,CSARKQGNTGELFF,TGCAGTGCTAGAAAGCAGGGCAACACCGGGGAGCTGTTTTTT
TRBV12-3/TRBV12-4,TRBJ1-1,15,-,-,CASSLGGAPNTEAFF,TGTGCCAGCAGTTTGGGGGGGGCACCGAACACTGAAGCTTTCTTT
TRBV6-1,TRBJ2-1,16,-,few,CASSTTRGYPYNEQFF,TGTGCCAGCAGCACGACTCGAGGTTACCCCTACAATGAGCAGTTCTTC
TRBV6-5,TRBJ1-2,16,-,-,CASSYSNVAVLYGYTF,TGTGCCAGCAGTTACTCGAATGTGGCAGTCCTATATGGCTACACCTTC
TRBV12-3/TRBV12-4,TRBJ2-7,16,TRBD2,-,CASSLATSGYPYEQYF,TGTGCCAGCAGTTTAGCGACTAGCGGTTATCCCTACGAGCAGTACTTC
TRBV5-5,TRBJ2-7,14,-,-,CASSPEGMAGEQYF,TGTGCCAGCAGCCCTGAGGGCATGGCAGGCGAGCAGTACTTC
TRBV29-1,TRBJ2-5,13,-,few,CSVEGRSQETQYF,TGCAGCGTTGAAGGGCGGTCCCAAGAGACCCAGTACTTC
TRBV5-1,TRBJ2-7,14,-,few,CASSFQGPGTEQYF,TGCGCCAGCAGCTTCCAGGGTCCGGGTACCGAGCAGTACTTC
TRBV5-1,TRBJ2-2,18,-,few,CASSLEPAGQVYTGELFF,TGCGCCAGCAGCTTGGAACCGGCAGGGCAAGTGTACACCGGGGAGCTGTTTTTT
TRBV11-3,TRBJ2-3,17,TRBD2,-,CASSLGPAGGVTDTQYF,TGTGCCAGCAGCTTAGGTCCAGCGGGGGGCGTCACAGATACGCAGTATTTT
TRBV5-1,TRBJ2-7,14,-,-,CASSPGTFTYEQYF,TGCGCCAGCAGCCCCGGGACTTTTACCTACGAGCAGTACTTC
TRBV7-2,TRBJ1-2,15,-,few,CASSYSGGGSYGYTF,TGTGCCAGCAGCTATAGTGGGGGCGGAAGCTATGGCTACACCTTC
TRBV5-6,TRBJ2-3,15,TRBD1,-,CASSFPTGAPDTQYF,TGTGCCAGCAGCTTCCCCACAGGGGCCCCAGATACGCAGTATTTT
TRBV6-5,TRBJ2-7,14,-,-,CASSYRGGRDEQYF,TGTGCCAGCAGTTATAGGGGGGGCCGGGACGAGCAGTACTTC
TRBV7-2,TRBJ1-2,17,-,-,CASSPLAYFVTNYGYTF,TGTGCCAGCAGCCCACTAGCGTATTTCGTGACTAACTATGGCTACACCTTC
TRBV12-3/TRBV12-4,TRBJ2-7,16,TRBD1,few,CASSFPQPGQGNEQYF,TGTGCCAGCAGTTTCCCCCAACCGGGACAGGGGAACGAGCAGTACTTC
TRBV7-2,TRBJ1-4,15,TRBD1,many,CASSLEGQKVEKLFF,TGTGCCAGCAGCTTAGAGGGACAGAAGGTTGAAAAACTGTTTTTT
TRBV19,TRBJ1-1,14,-,-,CASSILGPGTEAFF,TGTGCCAGTAGTATTCTGGGGCCGGGCACTGAAGCTTTCTTT
TRBV10-3,TRBJ2-7,15,TRBD1,-,CAIRTPGTDIYEQYF,TGTGCCATCAGGACCCCTGGGACAGACATCTACGAGCAGTACTTC
TRBV15,TRBJ1-6,16,TRBD1,-,CATSGSDRDNNSPLHF,TGTGCCACCAGCGGGTCAGACAGGGACAATAATTCACCCCTCCACTTT
TRBV2,TRBJ2-2,15,TRBD2,-,CATISREGTAGELFF,TGTGCCACCATCTCAAGGGAGGGTACCGCCGGGGAGCTGTTTTTT
TRBV4-2,TRBJ2-5,16,-,-,CASSPPYGGGQETQYF,TGTGCCAGCAGCCCCCCTTATGGAGGGGGCCAAGAGACCCAGTACTTC
TRBV3-1,TRBJ1-5,12,-,-,CASSQKDQPQHF,TGTGCCAGCAGCCAAAAGGATCAGCCCCAGCATTTT
TRBV4-2,TRBJ2-3,17,-,-,CASSQGYGDPSTDTQYF,TGTGCCAGCAGCCAAGGGTATGGGGACCCGAGCACAGATACGCAGTATTTT
TRBV4-2,TRBJ2-1,16,TRBD2,-,CASSSPGLAQNNEQFF,TGTGCCAGCAGCTCGCCGGGACTAGCGCAGAACAATGAGCAGTTCTTC
TRBV4-2,TRBJ2-2,19,TRBD2,-,CASSREERGGLANTGELFF,TGTGCCAGCAGCCGAGAGGAGCGGGGTGGTCTCGCGAACACCGGGGAGCTGTTTTTT
TRBV11-2,TRBJ2-5,17,TRBD1,-,CASSLSGIRDRQETQYF,TGTGCCAGCAGCTTAAGTGGGATAAGGGACAGACAAGAGACCCAGTACTTC
TRBV12-3/TRBV12-4,TRBJ1-5,15,TRBD1,-,CASSRGDSFNQPQHF,TGTGCCAGCAGTCGTGGGGACAGCTTCAATCAGCCCCAGCATTTT
TRBV5-1,TRBJ2-1,12,-,-,CASSLPGPVMKF,TGCGCCAGCAGCCTACCGGGACCTGTCATGAAATTC
TRBV5-1,TRBJ2-7,16,TRBD1,-,CASSLRVGTGGDEQYF,TGCGCCAGCAGCTTGAGGGTCGGGACAGGCGGGGACGAGCAGTACTTC
TRBV20-1,TRBJ2-1,14,TRBD1,-,CSARSGQSYNEQFF,TGCAGTGCTAGATCGGGACAGAGCTACAATGAGCAGTTCTTC
TRBV5-1,TRBJ2-1,18,TRBD2,-,CASSSYPQGGLAAAEQFF,TGCGCCAGCAGCTCCTACCCTCAGGGGGGACTAGCGGCCGCCGAGCAGTTCTTC
TRBV7-6,TRBJ2-7,13,-,few,CASSTVAFREQYF,TGTGCCAGCAGCACAGTGGCCTTCCGCGAGCAGTACTTC
TRBV2,TRBJ2-1,15,TRBD2,-,CASSARAVRGSEQFF,TGTGCCAGCAGTGCCCGGGCTGTGCGGGGGAGTGAGCAGTTCTTC
TRBV5-1,TRBJ1-1,17,-,-,CASSLARQGRMNTEAFF,TGCGCCAGCAGCTTGGCCCGGCAGGGCCGGATGAACACTGAAGCTTTCTTT
TRBV20-1,TRBJ1-1,11,-,few,CSARRMDEAFF,TGCAGTGCTAGGCGAATGGACGAAGCTTTCTTT
TRBV6-2/TRBV6-3,TRBJ2-4,15,-,few,CASSYRGPAKNIQYF,TGTGCCAGCAGTTACAGGGGCCCAGCCAAAAACATTCAGTACTTC
TRBV9,TRBJ2-3,16,TRBD2,-,CASSVAPGGAGDTQYF,TGTGCCAGCAGCGTAGCTCCCGGGGGGGCGGGAGATACGCAGTATTTT
TRBV12-3/TRBV12-4,TRBJ2-5,15,TRBD2,few,CASSFRRGGQETQYF,TGTGCCAGCAGTTTTAGGCGGGGGGGCCAAGAGACCCAGTACTTC
TRBV7-9,TRBJ2-7,14,TRBD2,few,CASSSGRDPYEQYF,TGTGCCAGCAGCTCCGGGAGGGATCCATACGAGCAGTACTTC
TRBV5-1,TRBJ2-1,15,-,few,CASSFTGGTHNEQFF,TGCGCCAGCAGCTTCACCGGGGGGACACACAATGAGCAGTTCTTC
TRBV9,TRBJ1-2,14,TRBD1,few,CASSGFTGDYGYTF,TGTGCCAGCAGCGGATTTACAGGGGACTATGGCTACACCTTC
TRBV5-6,TRBJ2-7,14,-,-,CASSLGQSPYEQYF,TGTGCCAGCAGCTTGGGACAGTCGCCTTACGAGCAGTACTTC
TRBV9,TRBJ2-5,16,TRBD2,few,CASSGPSGGTQETQYF,TGTGCCAGCAGCGGTCCTAGCGGGGGAACACAAGAGACCCAGTACTTC
TRBV12-3/TRBV12-4,TRBJ2-4,14,TRBD2,-,CASTPTSGVNIQYF,TGTGCCAGCACCCCGACTAGCGGGGTGAACATTCAGTACTTC
TRBV6-2/TRBV6-3,TRBJ2-3,11,-,many,CASSYMNTQYF,TGTGCCAGCAGTTATATGAATACGCAGTATTTT